This TCR beta chain was observed in a study of blood T cell repertoires in COVID-19 (dated by TCRdb to 2019 to 2021). With respect to the entire study: Samples covering the acute and convalescent phases of COVID-19 were provided by collaborators in the United States, Italy and Spain. The samples were drawn from the first 160 participants of the ongoing ImmuneRACE study and from 1,200 or so subjects provided by 6 global collaborators. The repertoires were made available in a free public database intended to serve as a resource for research on the immune response to SARS-CoV-2. The sample metadata nearly always contained a de-identified subject ID, COVID-19 status, age in years and sex. The material from the prospective study consisted of cDNA or gDNA derived from T cells, B-cell-depleted T cells, or PBMCs. Deeply sampled blood TCRbeta repertoires from subjects exposed to, actively infected with, or recovered from COVID-19 were included in the dataset. Where HLA class I and class II types were available, the types were taken from metadata supplied by the sample provider, not from assay-based typing.

Beyond this particular receptor, the publication reports: The amount of clinical and demographic metadata varied by source and participant and was provided uncurated.

The immunoSEQ Assay, a bias-controlled multiplex PCR, was used to amplify TCRbeta CDR3 regions from genomic DNA. As for the authors' bioinformatics: Nucleated cell counts per sample were estimated from amplification of reference gene primers within the assay. Sequence reads were collapsed and filtered to measure the absolute abundance of every unique TCRbeta CDR3 rearrangement. For each sample, productive Simpson clonality was calculated as the square root of Simpson's diversity index across productive rearrangements. The source is immuneACCESS, and TCRdb retained only in-frame sequences with V and J called. Part of the clones is not carried over; for the studies checked, unresolved V genes explain less than half of this, and the remainder is unexplained. The V and J calls and clone size come from that table; D and trimming were worked out from the DNA. The sample table holds some 290,000 clones, of which roughly nine tenths were seen once. Clones ranked in the top ten supply roughly 12% of the sample.

In Seattle, one collaborating source enrolled patients while the infection was active and tracked those patients longitudinally over the course of disease. Whole blood was collected in K2EDTA tubes by collaborating institutions according to the institutions' own protocols. For TCRbeta analysis, collaborators shipped samples in one of three forms: frozen whole blood, isolated PBMCs, or DNA extracted from either of those sample types. As concerns this clone: Which antigen it targets is not known. No much larger clone is present one base from it, and per-base qualities are unavailable.

Reading the germline V gene gives CDR1 LGHNA and CDR2 YNFKEQ. V and J are trimmed by 0 bases and 7 bases, and the gene matches miss 11 bases of the junction. Inclusive of the bounding cysteine and phenylalanine, the CDR3 is 16 residues long. The CDR3 DNA has 48 bases and is translated from base 1. The chain employs TRBV4-2 and TRBJ1-2, with 7 bases in between that match TRBD1. Sequenced sample: peripheral blood. This TCR was recovered from a woman under 40 with COVID-19, enrolled during active disease. Read as DNA, the sequence is TGTGCCAGCAGCCAAGAAACCCACTTTGAGGGGGCTGGCTACACCTTC. It specifies CASSQETHFEGAGYTF.